Presented here are 14 T cell receptor beta chains from one specimen sequenced in a study of molecular identifiers for immune sequencing clone quantification. TCRdb reanalysed the PCR reads using MiXCR and keeps one entry per CDR3 protein. The data show around 300,000 distinct CDR3 sequences, 24% seen once. What was sequenced was naive CD8+ T cells from blood, with Jurkat cell RNA spiked in. Subset noted: FACS-sorted CD8+CD4-CCR7+CD45RA+ naive T cells. All receptors derive from a human donor in good health. Some libraries in this study had Jurkat cell RNA spiked in.

There are a few counts of this clonotype. The gene calls are TRBV27 and TRBJ2-7; D gene unclear. The ends were cut back, 0 bases at V and 2 bases at J, with 8 bases in the middle. The CDR3 is 14 residues long. Germline CDR1 is MNHEY and CDR2 is SMNVEV (reference sequence). The CDR3 spells CASSLSSGTYEQYF. In DNA, the CDR3 is TGTGCCAGCAGTTTATCATCGGGTACCTACGAGCAGTACTTC.

A word on this clonotype: Being one base from a much bigger clone, this may be a read error. The conserved phenylalanine or tryptophan is not found at the CDR3 terminus, so this likely reflects a read error. CDR3 residues: CASSYPGTAYEQYI. The CDR3 DNA reads TGTGCCAGCAGTTACCCGGGCACGGCCTACGAGCAGTACATC. The chain has TRBV28 and TRBJ2-7; D is unresolved. From germline, CDR1 is MDHEN and CDR2 SYDVKM. This CDR3 is 14 amino acids long. The V gene lost 4 bases and the J gene lost 2 bases, with 12 bases spanning the gap.

Many counts were recorded for this clonotype. The chain recombines TRBV6-6 with TRBJ2-5; unclear D gene. The CDR3 loop spans 12 amino acids. Trimming removed 7 bases at V and 5 bases at J, with 11 bases between. Germline CDR1 and CDR2: MNHNY and SVGAGI (reference sequence). The CDR3, as DNA: TGTGCCAGCACCTATAGTCGGGAGACCCAGTACTTC. Its protein is CASTYSRETQYF.

The sample holds a few counts of this clonotype. This CDR3 is CATSGLQETQYF. Written as DNA, the CDR3 is TGTGCCACCTCAGGGCTCCAAGAGACCCAGTACTTC. The gene calls are TRBV7-9 and TRBJ2-5; possibly TRBD1 for D (5 bases). Trimming removed 10 bases at V and 1 base at J, with 10 bases between. The CDR3 is 12 amino acids. Germline loops: CDR1 SEHNR, CDR2 FQNEAQ (reference sequence).

Concerning this clonotype: This may come from a read error, since a much larger clone is one base off. The chain carries TRBV6-6 and TRBJ2-1; D tentatively reads TRBD1 or TRBD2 (6 bases each). Trimming shortened V by 6 bases and J by 10 bases, and 13 bases separated the two germline ends. The CDR3 consists of 12 residues. CDR1 and CDR2 (germline): MNHNY, SVGAGI (reference sequence). This CDR3 reads CASSTGAEEQFF. The CDR3 nucleotides are TGTGCCAGCAGCACGGGGGCGGAGGAGCAGTTCTTC.

This clonotype was observed a few times. The rearrangement links TRBV5-1 to TRBJ2-3, with D possibly matching TRBD2 (6 bases). The V gene lost 3 bases and the J gene lost 2 bases, with 19 bases spanning the gap. Germline CDR1 and CDR2: SGHRS and YFSETQ. The CDR3 consists of 17 residues. The CDR3 sequence is CASSWPPEGPDTDTQYF. The CDR3, as DNA: TGCGCCAGCAGCTGGCCCCCGGAGGGACCCGACACAGATACGCAGTATTTT.

This clonotype appeared a few times. V and J are TRBV7-7 and TRBJ2-2, with no clear D. Trimming stripped 4 bases from V and 6 bases from J, with 21 bases between. The CDR3 consists of 17 residues. Germline-derived CDR1 and CDR2 are SSHAT and FNYEAQ (reference sequence). This CDR3 reads CASSSTSFGELAGELFF. The DNA for the CDR3 is TGTGCCAGCAGCTCCACATCATTTGGAGAGTTAGCCGGGGAGCTGTTTTTT.

The chain employs TRBV5-5 and TRBJ2-7, with TRBD1 matching 11 bases. Germline CDR1 is SGHKS and CDR2 is YYEKEE (reference sequence). The CDR3 covers 15 residues. J gave up 3 bases and V 4 bases, and 6 bases lay outside the gene matches. Here the CDR3 DNA reads TGTGCCAGCAGCCAAGGACAGGGGGCAGGCTACGAGCAGTACTTC. Its protein is CASSQGQGAGYEQYF. Drawing the rest from reference TRBV5-5 and TRBJ2-7, the complete variable domain is DAGVTQSPTHLIKTRGQQVTLRCSPISGHKSVSWYQQVLGQGPQFIFQYYEKEERGRGNFPDRFSARQFPNYSSELNVNALLLGDSALYLCASSQGQGAGYEQYFGPGTRLTVT.

This clonotype was seen repeatedly, ten times or more. The CDR3 DNA reads TGTGCCAGCAGTCCTCCCAAGCACGAGCAGTACTTC. This codes for CASSPPKHEQYF. The gene calls are TRBV28 and TRBJ2-7; D is ambiguous. V lost 5 bases, J lost 5 bases, and 10 bases lay in between. The CDR3 sequence is 12 residues long. The germline gives CDR1 MDHEN, CDR2 SYDVKM.

The V and J genes are TRBV27 and TRBJ2-7; unclear D gene. Trimming removed 5 bases from V and 4 bases from J, with 6 bases in between. The CDR3 has 11 residues. CDR1 is MNHEY, CDR2 SMNVEV, per germline (reference sequence). CDR3 DNA sequence: TGTGCCAGCAGTACCTGGTACGAGCAGTACTTC. Protein: CASSTWYEQYF.

A remark on this clonotype: This clone may be a read error of a much larger clone one base away. This chain links TRBV7-2 with TRBJ1-6; D is unclear. V lost 0 bases, J lost 10 bases, and 16 bases lay in between. Germline lookup yields CDR1 SGHTA and CDR2 FQGNSA. The CDR3 sequence is 16 residues long. CDR3 in DNA: TGTGCCAGCAGCTTAGCCCATGGCAGTCTAGAGTCACCCCTCCACTTT. Protein product: CASSLAHGSLESPLHF.

As regards this clonotype: With a much larger clone just one base away, this may be a read error. The chain joins TRBV24-1 to TRBJ2-2; tentatively, D is TRBD1 (6 bases). CDR1 and CDR2 from the germline V gene are KGHDR and SFDVKD. The CDR3 sequence is 16 residues long. The CDR3 DNA follows: TGTGCCACCGGGCGCCTCCGGGACAAGAACACCGGGGAGCTGCTTTTT. It is translated as CATGRLRDKNTGELLF.

The chain couples TRBV14 to TRBJ2-7, with 7 positions matching TRBD1. The germline V gene has CDR1 SGHDN and CDR2 FVKESK. This CDR3 has 16 residues. The V and J ends lost 4 bases and 0 bases, in that order; junction bases with no gene match: 9. The CDR3 DNA reads TGTGCCAGCAGCCCTACCGGGACAGAACCCTCCTACGAGCAGTACTTC. As protein: CASSPTGTEPSYEQYF.

Comments on this clonotype: Sequence at one end of the junction differs from germline and may be a read error. CDR3 bases: TGTGCCAGCAGCTCTTCGGGATATCGAAATCAGCCCCAGAATTTT. It yields the protein CASSSSGYRNQPQNF. J is TRBJ1-5 and V is TRBV7-2; no firm D call. The germline gives CDR1 SGHTA, CDR2 FQGNSA. This CDR3 spans 15 amino acids. Drawing the rest from reference TRBV7-2 and TRBJ1-5, the complete variable domain is GAGVSQSPSNKVTEKGKDVELRCDPISGHTALYWYRQSLGQGLEFLIYFQGNSAPDKSGLPSDRFSAERTGGSVSTLTIQRTQQEDSAVYLCASSSSGYRNQPQNFGDGTRLSIL.